This T cell receptor (beta chain) stems from a study of beta chain features in type 1 diabetes. Expressed TCRB transcripts were sequenced, since all the RNA that had been isolated was reverse transcribed. Generated by immunoSEQ multiplex PCR, the TCRdb table keeps only in-frame clones and is missing some. Among some 280,000 clones listed, 14% were seen once. Central memory, naive, regulatory and stem cell-like memory CD4+ cells were sorted by CD45RO/CCR7/CD25/CD127/CD95/CD27. Note on this clone: As yet, its antigen is unknown.

The study, taken as a whole, reports: Among all four CD4+ subsets, Type 1 diabetes patients had TCRB CDR3s that were moderately but significantly shorter. Insertions were fewer and deletions more numerous at VDJ junctions in type 1 diabetes patients. A potential influence of HLA type upon TCRB rearrangement remained unresolved herein. Cells expressing TCR highly could be over-represented by cDNA sequencing.

Germline values: CDR1 SGHTA, CDR2 FQGNSA. CDR3 length equals 11 residues. Germline trimming cut 5 bases from V and 9 bases from J; bases unmatched to any gene: 4. The chain combines TRBV7-2 with TRBJ2-7; 7 bases align to TRBD2. What was sequenced was naive CD4+ T cells from blood. This receptor was taken from a man aged 25 to 45 with type 1 diabetes. CDR3 loop: CASSQGTTQYF. The CDR3 DNA is TGTGCCAGCAGCCAAGGGACTACGCAGTACTTC.